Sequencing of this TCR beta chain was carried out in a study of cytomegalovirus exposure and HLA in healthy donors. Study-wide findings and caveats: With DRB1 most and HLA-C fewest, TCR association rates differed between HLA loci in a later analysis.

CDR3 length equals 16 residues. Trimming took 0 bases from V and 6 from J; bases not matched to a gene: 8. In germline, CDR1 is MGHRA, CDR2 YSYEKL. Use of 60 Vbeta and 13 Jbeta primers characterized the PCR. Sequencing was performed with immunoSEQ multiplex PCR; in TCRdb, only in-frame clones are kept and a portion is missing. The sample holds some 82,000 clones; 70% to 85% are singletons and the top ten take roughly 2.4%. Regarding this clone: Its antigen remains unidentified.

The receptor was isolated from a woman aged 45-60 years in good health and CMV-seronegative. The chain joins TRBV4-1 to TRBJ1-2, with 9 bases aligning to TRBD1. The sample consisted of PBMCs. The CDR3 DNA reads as TGCGCCAGCAGCCAAGAGGCCGGGACAGGGAATAATGGCTACACCTTC. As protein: CASSQEAGTGNNGYTF.